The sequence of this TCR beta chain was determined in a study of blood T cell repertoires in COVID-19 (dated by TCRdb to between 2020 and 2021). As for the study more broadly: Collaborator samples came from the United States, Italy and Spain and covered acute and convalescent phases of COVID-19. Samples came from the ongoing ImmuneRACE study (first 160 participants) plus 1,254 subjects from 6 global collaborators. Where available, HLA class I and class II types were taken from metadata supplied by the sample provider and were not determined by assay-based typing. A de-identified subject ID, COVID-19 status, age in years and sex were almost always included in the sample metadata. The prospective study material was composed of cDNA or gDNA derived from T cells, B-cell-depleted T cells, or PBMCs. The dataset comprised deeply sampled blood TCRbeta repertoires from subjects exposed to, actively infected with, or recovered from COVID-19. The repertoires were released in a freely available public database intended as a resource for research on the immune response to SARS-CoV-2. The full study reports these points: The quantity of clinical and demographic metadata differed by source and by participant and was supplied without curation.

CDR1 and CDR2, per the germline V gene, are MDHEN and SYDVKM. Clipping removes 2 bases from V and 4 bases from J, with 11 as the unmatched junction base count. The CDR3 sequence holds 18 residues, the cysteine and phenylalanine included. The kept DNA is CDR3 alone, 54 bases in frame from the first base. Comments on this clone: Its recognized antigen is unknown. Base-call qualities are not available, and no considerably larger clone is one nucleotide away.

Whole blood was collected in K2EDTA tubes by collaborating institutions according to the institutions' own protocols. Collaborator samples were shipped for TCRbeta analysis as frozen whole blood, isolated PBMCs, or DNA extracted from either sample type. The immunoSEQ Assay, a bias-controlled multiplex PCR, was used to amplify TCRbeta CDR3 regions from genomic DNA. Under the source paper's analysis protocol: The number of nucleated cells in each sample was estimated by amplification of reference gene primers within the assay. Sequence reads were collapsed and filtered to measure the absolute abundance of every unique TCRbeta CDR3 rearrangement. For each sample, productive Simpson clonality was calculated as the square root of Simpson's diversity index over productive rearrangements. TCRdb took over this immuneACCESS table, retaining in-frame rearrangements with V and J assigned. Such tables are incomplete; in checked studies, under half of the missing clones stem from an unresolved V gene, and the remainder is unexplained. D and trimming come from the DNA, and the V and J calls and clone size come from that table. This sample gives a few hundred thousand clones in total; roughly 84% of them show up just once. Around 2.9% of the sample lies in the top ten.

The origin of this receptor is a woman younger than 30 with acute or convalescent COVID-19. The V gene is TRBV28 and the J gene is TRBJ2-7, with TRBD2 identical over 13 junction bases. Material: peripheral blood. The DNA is TGTGCCAGCAGTTTAGGTTCCGGGACTAGCGGGGTTGGGTACGAGCAGTACTTC. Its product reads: CASSLGSGTSGVGYEQYF.